The rows below give T cell receptor beta chains drawn from one sample of a study of CD8+ T cells in alopecia areata. TCRdb keeps only in-frame clones here, not all; method: immunoSEQ multiplex PCR. The sample lists about 160,000 clones; 50% to 70% were seen once. The sequencing here drew on CD4+ T cells sorted from blood, taken at week 4, from a patient treated with tofacitinib. These receptors were obtained from a human donor with alopecia areata. CDR3s include the opening cysteine and the closing phenylalanine or tryptophan. D genes are given only for firm matches. Clone size appears in some rows only: once, few, many, or a class for an expanded clone.

few,TRBJ2-1,.,TRBV7-2,TGTGCCAGCAGCTTAGGGGATGAGCAGTTCTTC,CASSLGDEQFF
.,TRBJ1-1,.,TRBV20-1,TGCAGTGCGAACCGGGACACTGAAGCTTTCTTT,CSANRDTEAFF
.,TRBJ1-2,.,TRBV7-3,TGTGCCAGCAGCCCAGGGACGGCCGGGTATGGCTACACCTTC,CASSPGTAGYGYTF
.,TRBJ1-2,.,TRBV25-1,TGTGCCAGCAGTGGGGCAGACTCTAACTATGGCTACACCTTC,CASSGADSNYGYTF
.,TRBJ1-5,.,TRBV2,TGTGCCAGCAGTGAGACGCTTCGCCAGCCCCAGCATTTT,CASSETLRQPQHF
few,TRBJ1-2,.,TRBV30,TGTGCCTGGAGTGTATGGTCGGCATCCCAAGGCTACACCTTC,CAWSVWSASQGYTF
.,TRBJ2-5,.,TRBV4-1,TGCGCCAGCAGCCTGTGGCTAGCCGGGGAGACCCAGTACTTC,CASSLWLAGETQYF
.,TRBJ1-1,.,TRBV9,TGTGCCAGCAGCTCTCAGCAGGACCCGACAGCTTTCTTT,CASSSQQDPTAFF
.,TRBJ2-7,TRBD1,TRBV30,TGTGCCTGGAGTCCGGGACAGATAGTTACCTACGAGCAGTACTTC,CAWSPGQIVTYEQYF
once,TRBJ1-1,.,TRBV11-2,TGTGCCAGCTGCCGAGCGGGAAACACTGAAGCTTTCTTT,CASCRAGNTEAFF
.,TRBJ1-6,TRBD1,TRBV27,TGTGCCAGCGGGATCAGGGGGCCTTCACCCCTCCACTTT,CASGIRGPSPLHF
.,TRBJ2-5,.,TRBV5-1,TGCGCCAGCAGCCTGGGGGGTGTCCAAGAGACCCAGTACTTC,CASSLGGVQETQYF
.,TRBJ2-7,.,TRBV15,TGTGCCACCAGCAGGGCCTCCTACGAGCAGTACTTC,CATSRASYEQYF
.,TRBJ1-2,.,TRBV27,TGTGCCAGCAGTGCTAGGGGGTTGGGTGGCTACACCTTC,CASSARGLGGYTF
few,TRBJ2-7,TRBD1,TRBV10-3,TGTGCCATCACCATGACAGGGGACAACTACGAGCAGTACTTC,CAITMTGDNYEQYF
.,TRBJ1-2,TRBD1,TRBV29-1,TGCAGCGTGCGCCTAACAGGGGGAGCTGGCTACACCTTC,CSVRLTGGAGYTF
few,TRBJ1-1,.,TRBV25-1,TGTGCCAGCAGTGAATATGGGGAGCCCGGCACTGAAGCTTTCTTT,CASSEYGEPGTEAFF
few,TRBJ2-2,.,TRBV7-6,TGTGCCAGCAGCTTAGTGGCAGCCTCGAACACCGGGGAGCTGTTTTTT,CASSLVAASNTGELFF
.,TRBJ1-3,.,TRBV2,TGTGCCAGCAGTGAGCAGGCACGAAACACCATATATTTT,CASSEQARNTIYF
.,TRBJ1-1,TRBD1,TRBV30,TGTGCCTGGACTCGGGACAGGGCGAACACTGAAGCTTTCTTT,CAWTRDRANTEAFF
.,TRBJ2-1,.,TRBV20-1,TGCAGTCCAAAACAGGAGAATGAGCAGTTCTTC,CSPKQENEQFF
.,TRBJ2-2,.,TRBV5-4,TGTGCCAGCAGCTTTGCTAACACCGGGGAGCTGTTTTTT,CASSFANTGELFF
.,TRBJ1-1,TRBD1,TRBV30,TGTGCCTGGATTCCGACAGGGTGGACTGAAGCTTTCTTT,CAWIPTGWTEAFF
.,TRBJ2-5,TRBD1,TRBV4-1,TGCGCCAGCAGCCAAATCGGGACAGCCAAAGAGACCCAGTACTTC,CASSQIGTAKETQYF
.,TRBJ2-2,TRBD1,TRBV2,TGTGCCAGCAGTGGGAGGACAGGGGGAACCGGGGAGCTGTTTTTT,CASSGRTGGTGELFF
.,TRBJ2-7,.,TRBV18,TGTGCCAGCTCACCACGGTCAGTCGGCGAGCAGTACTTC,CASSPRSVGEQYF
.,TRBJ1-1,TRBD1,TRBV5-4,TGTGCCAGCAGCTGGGGACAGGGAGACACTGAAGCTTTCTTT,CASSWGQGDTEAFF
few,TRBJ2-2,.,TRBV1,TGCACCAGCAGCCAAGATCGACCGAAACTAGCGAACACCGGGGAGCTGTTTTTT,CTSSQDRPKLANTGELFF
.,TRBJ1-2,.,TRBV2,TGTGCCAGCAGTAGGTCTCTTGACAACTATGGCTACACCTTC,CASSRSLDNYGYTF
few,TRBJ2-1,.,TRBV6-5,TGTGCCAGCAGTTACTCCGGTAATGAGCAGTTCTTC,CASSYSGNEQFF
.,TRBJ2-6,.,TRBV5-6,TGTGCCAGCAGCTTCGGCGGCCCTCTCTTATCCTCTGGGGCCAACGTCCTGACTTTC,CASSFGGPLLSSGANVLTF
once,TRBJ1-2,TRBD1,TRBV29-1,TGCAGCGTGGAAGGACAGGGGGCAAGGCATGGCTACACCTTC,CSVEGQGARHGYTF
once,TRBJ2-7,TRBD1,TRBV29-1,TGCAGCGTCCGAGCTGGACAGGGATCCTACGAGCAGTACTTC,CSVRAGQGSYEQYF
few,TRBJ2-7,.,TRBV10-3,TGTGCCATCAGACCCGTTGAGGCCTACGAGCAGTACTTC,CAIRPVEAYEQYF
.,TRBJ2-7,TRBD1,TRBV5-1,TGCGCCAGCAGCTCGACAGGGGTTGGCTACGAGCAGTACTTC,CASSSTGVGYEQYF
.,TRBJ2-7,.,TRBV2,TGTGCCAGCAGTGAAGCGCTCGCCGTGCAGTACTTC,CASSEALAVQYF
.,TRBJ2-5,TRBD1,TRBV29-1,TGCAGCGTTAGACGGGACAGCCAGGCGGAGACCCAGTACTTC,CSVRRDSQAETQYF
many,TRBJ2-1,TRBD2,TRBV6-6,TGTGCCAGCAGTTACCAGCGGGGGACCTACAATGAGCAGTTCTTC,CASSYQRGTYNEQFF
few,TRBJ2-3,.,TRBV10-3,TGTGCCATCACTGCTGACAGCACAGATACGCAGTATTTT,CAITADSTDTQYF
.,TRBJ2-5,.,TRBV5-4,TGTGCCAGCAGCTTAGAAGCGGTGGGGGAGACCCAGTACTTC,CASSLEAVGETQYF
few,TRBJ2-7,.,TRBV15,TGTGCCACCAGCAGAGACGAGTTCCACGAGCAGTACTTC,CATSRDEFHEQYF
.,TRBJ2-1,.,TRBV18,TGTGCCAGCTCCTTCAGCGAAAGCTCCTACAATGAGCAGTTCTTC,CASSFSESSYNEQFF
once,TRBJ2-7,.,TRBV5-1,TGCGCCAGCAGCTTGGGTCAGCAGGGGCCCTACGAGCAGTACTTC,CASSLGQQGPYEQYF
.,TRBJ2-4,TRBD1,TRBV29-1,TGCAGCGTTGAATCGGGGACAGGGGGAAACATTCAGTACTTC,CSVESGTGGNIQYF
.,TRBJ1-5,.,TRBV6-5,TGTGCCAGCAGTTACCGCTTGGGAGTCAATCAGCCCCAGCATTTT,CASSYRLGVNQPQHF
few,TRBJ2-1,TRBD1,TRBV30,TGTGCCTGGATCAGGGGGAGCTCCTACAATGAGCAGTTCTTC,CAWIRGSSYNEQFF
.,TRBJ2-3,TRBD2,TRBV6-5,TGTGCCAGCAGTTTAGGAGCGGGGGGACGTCATACGCAGTATTTT,CASSLGAGGRHTQYF
.,TRBJ2-7,.,TRBV25-1,TGTGCCAGCAGTGAATGGGGGACACGGTCCGAGCAGTACTTC,CASSEWGTRSEQYF
once,TRBJ1-6,TRBD1,TRBV9,TGTGCCAGCAGCCTACGGACAGGGTGGGGTTCACCCCTCCACTTT,CASSLRTGWGSPLHF
.,TRBJ1-2,.,TRBV25-1,TGTGCCAGCAGTGCGGGGAAGGATGGCTACACCTTC,CASSAGKDGYTF
.,TRBJ2-2,TRBD2,TRBV11-2,TGTGCCAGCAGCTTCACGGGGGGGGCCGGGGAGCTGTTTTTT,CASSFTGGAGELFF
.,TRBJ2-2,.,TRBV27,TGTGCCAGCAGTTTGGTCAATCGAAGGAGCACCGGGGAGCTGTTTTTT,CASSLVNRRSTGELFF
.,TRBJ2-7,.,TRBV7-9,TGTGCCAGCAGCCGATTGGGCCCGTGGGGTTTACACGAGCAGTACTTC,CASSRLGPWGLHEQYF
few,TRBJ2-2,.,TRBV29-1,TGCAGCGTTCTTGGGACAAAGAACACCGGGGAGCTGTTTTTT,CSVLGTKNTGELFF
.,TRBJ2-7,TRBD1,TRBV25-1,TGTGCCAGCAGTGGGGGCACAGGGGGCGAGTACTTC,CASSGGTGGEYF
.,TRBJ2-7,TRBD1,TRBV29-1,TGCAGCGTTTACCGGGACAGGGGGTACGAGCAGTACTTC,CSVYRDRGYEQYF
few,TRBJ1-2,.,TRBV28,TGTGCCAGCAGCTTACAGGACCTCAACTATGGCTACACCTTC,CASSLQDLNYGYTF